The present entry profiles one T cell receptor (beta chain) with its context. The data derive from a study of blood T cell repertoires in COVID-19. On the study more broadly: Acute and convalescent COVID-19 specimens originated in the United States, Italy and Spain.

This CDR3 is 17 amino acids long. Germline V lookup: CDR1 ENHRY, CDR2 SYGVKD. After removal of 0 bases from V and 9 bases from J, the junction contained 11 bases not matched to a gene. The data were produced by immunoSEQ multiplex PCR, yet TCRdb's version contains in-frame clones alone and is incomplete. The data show about 250,000 clones, about 83% seen once. This TCR was sampled from a woman between 40 and 55 years old who had been exposed to COVID-19. The chain is built from TRBV10-3 and TRBJ2-1; 10 nucleotides align to TRBD2. Sequencing was carried out using PBMCs or T cells enriched from blood (not recorded which). The CDR3 nucleotides read TGTGCCATCAGTGAGTCGACTTTAGCGGGGGGCCGTGCTGAGCAGTTCTTC. Its protein is CAISESTLAGGRAEQFF.